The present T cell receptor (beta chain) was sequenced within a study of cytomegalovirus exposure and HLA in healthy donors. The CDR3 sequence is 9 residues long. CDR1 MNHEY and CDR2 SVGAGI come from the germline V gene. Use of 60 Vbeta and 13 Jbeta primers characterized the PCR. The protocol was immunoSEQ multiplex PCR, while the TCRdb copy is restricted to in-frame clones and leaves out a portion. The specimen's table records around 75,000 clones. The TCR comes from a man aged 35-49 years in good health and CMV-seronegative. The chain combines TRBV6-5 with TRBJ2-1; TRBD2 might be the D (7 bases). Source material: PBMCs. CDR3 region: CPRGPGQFF. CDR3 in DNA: TGTCCGCGGGGGCCGGGACAGTTCTTC.